The following is a T cell receptor (beta chain) sequence with its context. No cognate antigen has been identified for it. Base qualities are missing; no much larger clone stands one base away. Libraries were built with the immunoSEQ multiplex PCR assay. A mixture of 60 forward primers for TCR Vbeta segments and 13 reverse primers for TCR Jbeta segments was used in the multiplex PCR. Amplification of the CDR3 region of rearranged TCR beta genes was performed with a multiplex PCR assay on genomic DNA. On the Illumina HiSeq System, the amplified TCR beta libraries were sequenced as 87-base-pair reads. As for the original processing: A later analysis counted about 80 million unique TCR beta chains across the 650 to 700 repertoires, and 9.5 million to 11 million of these chains were shared by at least two donors. Raw reads were error-corrected and collapsed into unique sequences with a nearest-neighbor algorithm that merged closely related sequences to remove PCR and sequencing errors. Alignment of CDR3 sequences to IMGT reference sequences was used to assign V, D and J gene segments. For a sequence to be retained, at least a six-nucleotide match to both a V gene segment and a J gene segment was required. Rearrangements were called productive when the CDR3 lacked stop codons and stayed in frame with V and J; all others were non-productive. CDR3 was defined by IMGT convention, running from the second conserved V-encoded cysteine to the conserved J-encoded phenylalanine. In an earlier analysis of approximately 590 of the donors, sequences lacking an unambiguous match to a single V gene segment were excluded. An earlier analysis of around 600 of the donors classified V segments as functional when productive rearrangements were above 56.7% and as segregating when the standard deviation between donors was above 5%. A statistical classification framework was built to diagnose cytomegalovirus status from the catalog of TCR beta chain sequences. In a later analysis, V and J genes were assigned by comparing TCR nucleotide sequences against IMGT/GENE-DB human TR gene sequences. A later analysis assigned CDR3 sequences and most-parsimonious VDJ recombination scenarios with the TCRdist pipeline. In a later analysis, every TCR beta chain was defined by the combination of its CDR3 amino acid sequence and its V-gene family, and reads without a unique V-gene family were dropped. As a way to deal with suspected cross-contamination and a sequencing artifact, a later analysis dropped approximately 590 nucleotide sequences that were highly shared and had low generation probability. For each public chain, a later analysis derived a clonal expansion index from normalized ranks of inferred template counts within each repertoire. Generation probabilities in a later analysis came from a VDJ recombination model fitted to out-of-frame rearrangements, and those results were checked against IGoR. In a later analysis, TCR-TCR, TCR-HLA and TCR-CMV co-occurrence was scored with hypergeometric tests, and a repertoire-size bias correction was applied to TCR pairs. False discovery rates were estimated in a later analysis by permuting HLA or CMV assignments 20 times. In a later analysis, co-occurring TCRs were grouped with DBSCAN, and TCRdist sequence similarity was added when clustering was performed within HLA-allele-positive subsets. For co-occurrence clustering, repertoires with fewer than 30,000 or more than 120,000 public chains were excluded, along with roughly 5 repertoires with anomalous nucleotide sharing. This immuneACCESS table, as held by TCRdb, lists in-frame sequences with V and J called but not all clones. Of the missing ones, under half trace to an unresolved V gene in checked studies; the others have no known cause. D and trimming were read from the DNA, whereas the V and J calls and clone size are those reported in that table. This sample is represented by under 200,000 clones; more than 80% of them were singletons. In total, the top ten clones hold around 7.7% of the sample.

The cohort comprised some 700 healthy bone marrow donors. All cohort members were sampled while nominally healthy, although unrecorded immune exposures were likely present. The donor was CMV seropositive and belonged to the group of more than 250 seropositive cohort members. Each donor provided a peripheral blood sample, and peripheral blood mononuclear cells were used for TCR beta sequencing. Genomic DNA was extracted from the blood cell samples with the Qiagen DNeasy Blood Extraction Kit. The germline V end is reduced by 7 bases and the J end by 0 bases; junction bases left unmatched: 1. Including the terminal cysteine and phenylalanine, the CDR3 comprises 14 residues. Only the CDR3 region is kept as DNA, spanning 42 bases read in frame from base 1. From the germline V gene (reference sequence), CDR1 is MNHNY and CDR2 is SVGAGI. This sample stems from a study of cytomegalovirus exposure and HLA in healthy donors listed by TCRdb under 2017. For context, the study as a whole: In an earlier analysis of 587 of the donors, about 270 Gb of sequence data and roughly 100 million unique TCR beta sequences from 150 million to 200 million T cells were reported. Around 300 gigabases of sequencing data and approximately 93 million unique TCR sequences were included in an early release covering about 700 HLA-typed donors. Of the approximately 400 genotyped donors, 70% to 90% were placed in the genetic ancestry cluster associated with self-reported Caucasian donors. The study aimed to test whether signatures of past pathogen exposure could be identified by cataloging public T cell receptors. The study profiled the T cell repertoires of 500 to 800 subjects by immunosequencing and related them to cytomegalovirus serostatus. In addition to the first cohort of roughly 670 subjects, a separate validation cohort of under 150 different subjects was used. High-throughput TCR immunosequencing, statistical association of individual TCRs with disease status, and machine learning were combined to predict cytomegalovirus infection status. A later analysis re-examined previously published TCR beta repertoires from just over 650 donors and added high-resolution HLA genotyping to investigate patterns of TCR occurrence. Rather than drawing on any new phenotypic data, the later analysis identified candidate immune exposures from TCR beta sequences and the way those sequences occurred across donors. An earlier analysis of about 620 of the donors applied high-throughput TCR beta sequencing to assess whether each TCR beta V gene segment acted as functional or pseudogenic. Alongside the repertoire data, information on donor age, sex, ethnicity and CMV serostatus was compiled. In a later genetic analysis, genome-wide SNP genotypes for about 55% of the roughly 700 donors were used, and that subset was treated as a discovery cohort. All discovery cohort repertoires had been generated using a single sequencing platform. HLA typing included class I and class II loci at four-digit resolution. The number of donors typed differed by locus, with about 629-630 for A, B, C, DRB1 and DQB1, roughly 520 for DQA1, approximately 580 for DPA1, and approximately 470 for DPB1. A handful of DR-DQ haplotypes were handled as single units for association and clustering because linkage in the cohort was strong. Across roughly 420 genotyped donors of the cohort, an average of about 240,000 unique TCR beta nucleotide sequences per donor were sequenced, and roughly 17% of those sequences were non-productive.

Overall study outcomes, separate from this receptor: Only TCR beta chains were sequenced in this cohort, and the absence of alpha or paired-chain data limited detectable features. An association between a missense DCLRE1C variant and V-gene and J-gene trimming of TCR beta chains was found in a later genetic analysis and replicated in an independent cohort. A group of highly shared sequence variants was considered likely to be a technical artifact of the sequencing pipeline. The authors suggested that the approach could potentially be generalized to other disease states and immunological phenotypes. HLA typing was unavailable for some donors at each locus, so association tests used only the typed subset. In both the original and validation cohorts, the classifier was reported to diagnose cytomegalovirus status with high specificity and sensitivity. About 15 rarely observed V segments, including chromosome 9 orphons, were excluded from the earlier analysis of almost 600 of the donors because counts were too low. In vitro tests confirmed that a few of the cytomegalovirus-associated TCR beta chains recognize cytomegalovirus antigens. CMV serostatus was the only immune exposure information available for the cohort. In a later analysis, most CMV-associated TCR beta chains were found to appear HLA-restricted, with HLA associations seemingly driven largely by CMV exposure. Correlated functional status among segregating V segments might reflect linkage disequilibrium, but an unknown experimental factor could not be ruled out. At a false discovery rate of 0.05, a later analysis linked under 20,000 TCR beta sequences to specific HLA alleles. A further reported finding was that TCR beta sequences accurately predicted the HLA-A and HLA-B alleles for most subjects in the first cohort. A total of 150 to 200 TCR beta chains were listed by the study as associated with cytomegalovirus. A later analysis reported that several top co-occurrence clusters appeared linked to parvovirus B19, influenza, CMV and Epstein-Barr virus. Strong co-occurrence of HLA alleles, especially DR and DQ, made assigning TCR associations to individual alleles difficult. Sequencing depth was assumed to be roughly uniform across donors in the presence/absence analyses, though that assumption may not hold. While some public TCRs were present in many individuals, most TCR sequences turned up only very rarely across donors. In an earlier analysis of some 540 of the donors, most TCR beta V segments appeared in productive rearrangements about 87% or about 30% of the time, broadly matching IMGT annotations. Because the 87-base-pair reads could not distinguish some IMGT-functional V segments, including TRBV6-2 and TRBV6-3, those segments were excluded. A later analysis found that TCR association rates varied across HLA loci, with DRB1 alleles showing the most associated TCRs and HLA-C alleles the fewest. Compared with equally common non-associated chains, HLA-associated TCR beta chains in a later analysis were more clonally expanded and had lower generation probabilities. According to a later genetic analysis, donors in an Asian-associated ancestry cluster had fewer N-insertions in productive TCRs than the roughly 700-donor mean.

This clonotype originated in a woman aged 25 to 39 in good health and CMV-seropositive. Input material: PBMCs. The chain uses TRBV6-6 and TRBJ1-3; 9 junctional bases match TRBD1. At the DNA level, the sequence is TGTGCCAGCAAGGGACAGGGCTCTGGAAACACCATATATTTT. Its translation reads: CASKGQGSGNTIYF.